A single sample is the source of the 16 T cell receptor beta chains below, sequenced in a study of cytotoxic CD8 clonotypes in ibrutinib-treated CLL. The table came from immunoSEQ multiplex PCR; TCRdb's copy has only in-frame clones and leaves some out. Among around 150,000 clones listed, 70% to 90% were seen once. This specimen was PBMCs, taken at disease progression, from a patient treated with ibrutinib. These TCRs come from a human donor with chronic lymphocytic leukemia.

J is TRBJ1-1 and V is TRBV7-3, with unresolved D. Germline V CDR1 and CDR2: SGHTA, FQGTGA. CDR3 length equals 15 residues. Trimming took 2 bases from V and 1 from J, leaving 11 bases between them. The CDR3 DNA follows: TGTGCCAGCAGCTTATGGGGAAGCCAGAACACTGAAGCTTTCTTT. It codes for CASSLWGSQNTEAFF. Full variable domain (remainder filled in from reference TRBV7-3 and TRBJ1-1): GAGVSQTPSNKVTEKGKYVELRCDPISGHTALYWYRQSLGQGPEFLIYFQGTGAADDSGLPNDRFFAVRPEGSVSTLKIQRTERGDSAVYLCASSLWGSQNTEAFFGQGTRLTVV.

This clone has only a few counts. The chain has TRBV29-1 and TRBJ1-5, with 7 nucleotides matching TRBD1. There are 13 residues in the CDR3. V was clipped by 6 bases and J by 1 base; unmatched bases: 3. Germline-derived CDR1 and CDR2 are SQVTM and ANQGSEA. CDR3 sequence reads: CSVRTGSNQPQHF. CDR3 DNA sequence: TGCAGCGTCCGGACAGGAAGCAATCAGCCCCAGCATTTT.

J is TRBJ1-1 and V is TRBV6-6, with D uncertain. Germline V lookup: CDR1 MNHNY, CDR2 SVGAGI (reference sequence). Trimming removed 6 bases from V and 0 bases from J, with 8 bases in between. This CDR3 is built from 13 residues. CDR3 sequence reads: CASSHGLNTEAFF. The CDR3, as DNA: TGTGCCAGCAGCCACGGGTTGAACACTGAAGCTTTCTTT.

This sequence joins TRBV14 and TRBJ2-7, with 8 bases lining up with TRBD1. The J segment lost 3 bases and the V segment lost 3 bases, leaving 10 bases of the junction unmatched. This CDR3 region has 16 residues. Germline-derived CDR1 and CDR2 are SGHDN and FVKESK. The CDR3 DNA is TGTGCCAGCAGCCAGATATCCGGGACAGGAGGCTACGAGCAGTACTTC. It codes for CASSQISGTGGYEQYF. Full variable domain (rest looked up from reference TRBV14 and TRBJ2-7): EAGVTQFPSHSVIEKGQTVTLRCDPISGHDNLYWYRRVMGKEIKFLLHFVKESKQDESGMPNNRFLAERTGGTYSTLKVQPAELEDSGVYFCASSQISGTGGYEQYFGPGTRLTVT.

The chain joins TRBV4-1 to TRBJ1-6; 7 bases are shared with TRBD1. Trimming took 5 bases from V and 6 from J; bases not matched to a gene: 10. The CDR3 runs 16 residues. The germline V gene has CDR1 MGHRA and CDR2 YSYEKL. DNA for the CDR3: TGCGCCAGCAGCTCCCGACAGGGTTTGTCTAATTCACCCCTCCACTTT. It translates to CASSSRQGLSNSPLHF.

The chain has TRBV27 and TRBJ1-5, with D hard to call. The ends were cut back, 6 bases at V and 2 bases at J, with 20 bases in the middle. In germline, CDR1 is MNHEY, CDR2 SMNVEV (reference sequence). CDR3 length: 17 residues. The CDR3 coding sequence is TGTGCCAGCAGCCCCACCCACCGGCCAGAGGGCAATCAGCCCCAGCATTTT. It yields the protein CASSPTHRPEGNQPQHF.

The chain recombines TRBV7-9 with TRBJ2-1; D call uncertain. The CDR3 length is 12 residues. Germline V gene lookup returns CDR1 SEHNR and CDR2 FQNEAQ (reference sequence). Trimming took off 5 bases at V and 3 bases at J, with 5 bases between the two ends. In DNA, the CDR3 is TGTGCCAGCAGCCAAGTCTACAATGAGCAGTTCTTC. It yields the protein CASSQVYNEQFF.

The chain combines TRBV7-6 with TRBJ2-5, with 9 bases aligning to TRBD2. Germline CDR1 SGHVS, CDR2 FNYEAQ. Trimming took 1 base from V and 5 from J; bases not matched to a gene: 5. The length of the CDR3 is 15 residues. In nucleotides, the CDR3 is TGTGCCAGCAGCTTAGTAGCGGGGGCGCCGGAGACCCAGTACTTC. It encodes CASSLVAGAPETQYF.

The rearrangement joins TRBV7-9 to TRBJ1-2; D not certain. The CDR3 is 12 amino acids. CDR1 SEHNR and CDR2 FQNEAQ come from the germline V gene (reference sequence). V gave up 2 bases and J gave up 5 bases, with 6 bases separating them. CDR3 sequence: CASSLQDYGYTF. The CDR3 nucleotides are TGTGCCAGCAGCTTACAGGATTATGGCTACACCTTC. Supplemented by reference TRBV7-9 and TRBJ1-2, the full variable domain reads DTGVSQNPRHKITKRGQNVTFRCDPISEHNRLYWYRQTLGQGPEFLTYFQNEAQLEKSRLLSDRFSAERPKGSFSTLEIQRTEQGDSAMYLCASSLQDYGYTFGSGTRLTVV.

The chain links TRBV9 to TRBJ2-7; D unresolved. Germline lookup yields CDR1 SGDLS and CDR2 YYNGEE. This CDR3 spans 14 amino acids. V lost 3 bases, J lost 1 base, and 11 bases lay in between. The CDR3 loop reads CASSGNLDSYEQYF. The DNA of the CDR3 is TGTGCCAGCAGCGGGAACCTGGATTCCTACGAGCAGTACTTC.

The chain combines TRBV7-3 with TRBJ2-2; tentative D call: TRBD1 (6 bases). From germline, CDR1 is SGHTA and CDR2 FQGTGA. The CDR3 runs to 14 residues. V was cut by 6 bases and J by 1 base, with 9 bases left in between. The CDR3 coding sequence is TGTGCCAGCAGGGGACACCAGAACACCGGGGAGCTGTTTTTT. Translation gives CASRGHQNTGELFF. Variable domain in full (rest from reference TRBV7-3 and TRBJ2-2): GAGVSQTPSNKVTEKGKYVELRCDPISGHTALYWYRQSLGQGPEFLIYFQGTGAADDSGLPNDRFFAVRPEGSVSTLKIQRTERGDSAVYLCASRGHQNTGELFFGEGSRLTVL.

On this clone: Compared with germline, one end of the junction differs, possibly owing to a read error. The chain has TRBV7-7 and TRBJ1-2, with 7 bases aligning to TRBD1. Germline-derived CDR1 and CDR2 are SSHAT and FNYEAQ (reference sequence). The CDR3 is 14 residues long. The CDR3 DNA reads TGTGCTAGCAGCTTAAGGACAGGACGGAATGGCTACACCTTC. This gives the protein CASSLRTGRNGYTF.

The gene calls are TRBV19 and TRBJ2-7, with D perhaps matching TRBD1 or TRBD2 (5 bases each). The CDR3 runs to 12 residues. Germline loops: CDR1 LNHDA, CDR2 SQIVND (reference sequence). V lost 0 bases, J lost 11 bases, and 11 bases lay in between. The CDR3 loop reads CASSIDLGTKYF. In nucleotides, the CDR3 is TGTGCCAGTAGTATAGATCTGGGGACGAAGTACTTC.

The chain couples TRBV4-1 to TRBJ1-2; tentatively, D is TRBD1 (5 bases). Trimming removed 3 bases at V and 4 bases at J, with 18 bases between. Germline V gene sequence: CDR1 MGHRA, CDR2 YSYEKL. This CDR3 comprises 16 residues. Here the CDR3 DNA reads TGCGCCAGCAGCCAGGACCGGGACCGGGCTGTCTATGGCTACACCTTC. Translation: CASSQDRDRAVYGYTF.

The chain is built from TRBV7-6 and TRBJ2-3; 10 bases fit TRBD2. The V gene's germline CDR1 is SGHVS and CDR2 FNYEAQ. CDR3 length: 15 amino acids. V lost 5 bases, J lost 2 bases, and 4 bases stayed unmatched. The CDR3 DNA follows: TGTGCCAGCAGCAGGACTAGCGGATACACAGATACGCAGTATTTT. Amino acids: CASSRTSGYTDTQYF.

The chain combines TRBV7-2 with TRBJ1-2; D may be TRBD1 (5 bases). Per the germline V gene, CDR1 is SGHTA and CDR2 is FQGNSA. V dropped 4 bases and J dropped 0 bases, with 18 bases sitting between them. The CDR3 has 17 amino acids. The CDR3 here is CASSSSPLPTANYGYTF. Written as DNA, the CDR3 is TGTGCCAGCAGCTCTAGTCCCCTACCGACAGCTAACTATGGCTACACCTTC.